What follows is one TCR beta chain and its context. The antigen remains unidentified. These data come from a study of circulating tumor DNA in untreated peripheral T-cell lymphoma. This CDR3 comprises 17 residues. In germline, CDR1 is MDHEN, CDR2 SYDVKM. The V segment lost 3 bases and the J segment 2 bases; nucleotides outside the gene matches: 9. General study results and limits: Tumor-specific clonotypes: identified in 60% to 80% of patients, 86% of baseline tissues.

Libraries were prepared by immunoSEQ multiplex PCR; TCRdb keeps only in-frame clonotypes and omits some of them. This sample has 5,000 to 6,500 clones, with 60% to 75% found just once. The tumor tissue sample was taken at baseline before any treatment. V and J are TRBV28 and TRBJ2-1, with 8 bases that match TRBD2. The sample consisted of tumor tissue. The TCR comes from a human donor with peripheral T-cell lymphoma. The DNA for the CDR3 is TGTGCCAGCAGTTTTAGTCCGGGAGGGATAACCTACAATGAGCAGTTCTTC. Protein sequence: CASSFSPGGITYNEQFF.